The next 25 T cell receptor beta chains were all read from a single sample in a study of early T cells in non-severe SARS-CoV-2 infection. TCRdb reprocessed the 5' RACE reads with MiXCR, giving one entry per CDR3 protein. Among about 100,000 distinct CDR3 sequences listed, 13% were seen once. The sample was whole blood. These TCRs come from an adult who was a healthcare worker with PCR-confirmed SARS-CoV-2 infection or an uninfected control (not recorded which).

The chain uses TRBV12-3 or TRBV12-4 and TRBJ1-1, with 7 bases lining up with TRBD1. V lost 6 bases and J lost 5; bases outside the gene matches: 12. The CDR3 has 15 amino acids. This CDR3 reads CASRTTGRKGTEAFF. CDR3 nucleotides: TGTGCCAGCAGAACGACAGGGAGAAAGGGTACTGAAGCTTTCTTT.

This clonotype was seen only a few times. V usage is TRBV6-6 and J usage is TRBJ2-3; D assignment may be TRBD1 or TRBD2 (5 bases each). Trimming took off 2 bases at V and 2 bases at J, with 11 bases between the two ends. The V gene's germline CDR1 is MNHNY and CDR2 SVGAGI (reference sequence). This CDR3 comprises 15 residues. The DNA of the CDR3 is TGTGCCAGCAGTTACCAGAGGGGAGACACAGATACGCAGTATTTT. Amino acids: CASSYQRGDTDTQYF.

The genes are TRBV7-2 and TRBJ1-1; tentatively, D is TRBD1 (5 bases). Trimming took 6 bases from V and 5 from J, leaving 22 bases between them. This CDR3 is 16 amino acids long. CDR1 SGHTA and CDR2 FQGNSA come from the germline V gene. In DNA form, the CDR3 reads TGTGCCAGCAGGGCGGTTTACCGGGGGACCGTTACTGAAGCTTTCTTT. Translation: CASRAVYRGTVTEAFF.

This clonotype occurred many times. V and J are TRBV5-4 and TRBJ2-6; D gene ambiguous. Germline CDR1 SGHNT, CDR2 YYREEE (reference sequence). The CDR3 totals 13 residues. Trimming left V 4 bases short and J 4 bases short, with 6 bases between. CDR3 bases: TGTGCCAGCAGCGCGATGGGGGCCAACGTCCTGACTTTC. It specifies CASSAMGANVLTF.

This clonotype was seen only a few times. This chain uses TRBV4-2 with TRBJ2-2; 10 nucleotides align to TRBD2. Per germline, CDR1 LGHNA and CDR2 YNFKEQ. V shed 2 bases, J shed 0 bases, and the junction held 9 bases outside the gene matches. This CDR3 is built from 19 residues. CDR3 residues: CASSQNPGLAVSNTGELFF. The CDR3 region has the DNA TGTGCCAGCAGCCAAAACCCCGGACTAGCGGTTTCGAACACCGGGGAGCTGTTTTTT.

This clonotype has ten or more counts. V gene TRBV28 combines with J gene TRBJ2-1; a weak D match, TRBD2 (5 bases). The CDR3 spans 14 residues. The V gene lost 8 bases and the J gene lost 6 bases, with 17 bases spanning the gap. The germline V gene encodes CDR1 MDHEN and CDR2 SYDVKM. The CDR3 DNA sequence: TGTGCCAGCCCCCCGAGCCATGGAGGCAATGAGCAGTTCTTC. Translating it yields CASPPSHGGNEQFF. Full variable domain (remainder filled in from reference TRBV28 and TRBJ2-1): DVKVTQSSRYLVKRTGEKVFLECVQDMDHENMFWYRQDPGLGLRLIYFSYDVKMKEKGDIPEGYSVSREKKERFSLILESASTNQTSMYLCASPPSHGGNEQFFGPGTRLTVL.

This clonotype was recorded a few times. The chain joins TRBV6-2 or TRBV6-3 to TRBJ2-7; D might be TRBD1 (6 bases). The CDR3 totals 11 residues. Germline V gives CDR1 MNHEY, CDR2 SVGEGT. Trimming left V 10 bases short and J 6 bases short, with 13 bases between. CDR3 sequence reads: CATSQGLEQYF. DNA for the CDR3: TGTGCCACCTCCCAGGGGCTCGAGCAGTACTTC.

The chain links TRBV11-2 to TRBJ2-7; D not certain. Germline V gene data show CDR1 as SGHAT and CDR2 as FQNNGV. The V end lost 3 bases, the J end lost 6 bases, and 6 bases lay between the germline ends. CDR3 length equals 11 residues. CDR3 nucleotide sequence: TGTGCCAGCAGCTTTGGACGCGAGCAGTACTTC. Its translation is CASSFGREQYF.

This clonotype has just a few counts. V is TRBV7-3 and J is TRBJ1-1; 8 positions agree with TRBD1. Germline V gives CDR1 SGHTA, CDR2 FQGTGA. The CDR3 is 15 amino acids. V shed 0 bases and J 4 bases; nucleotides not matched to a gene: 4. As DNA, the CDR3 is TGTGCCAGCAGCTTAACCCCACAGGGGGGCACTGAAGCTTTCTTT. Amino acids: CASSLTPQGGTEAFF.

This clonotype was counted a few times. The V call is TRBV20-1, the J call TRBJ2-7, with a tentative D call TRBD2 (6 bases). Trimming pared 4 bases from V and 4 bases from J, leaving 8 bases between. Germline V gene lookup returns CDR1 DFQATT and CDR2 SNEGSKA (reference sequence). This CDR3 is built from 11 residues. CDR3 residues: CSAMTSYEQYF. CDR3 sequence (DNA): TGCAGTGCTATGACTAGTTACGAGCAGTACTTC.

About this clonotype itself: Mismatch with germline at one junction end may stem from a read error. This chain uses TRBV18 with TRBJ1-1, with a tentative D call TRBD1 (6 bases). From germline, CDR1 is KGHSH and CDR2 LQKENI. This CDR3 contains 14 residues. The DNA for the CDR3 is TGTGCCAGCTCACCTGGGGGCAGTAGGGATGAAGCTTCCTTT. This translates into CASSPGGSRDEASF.

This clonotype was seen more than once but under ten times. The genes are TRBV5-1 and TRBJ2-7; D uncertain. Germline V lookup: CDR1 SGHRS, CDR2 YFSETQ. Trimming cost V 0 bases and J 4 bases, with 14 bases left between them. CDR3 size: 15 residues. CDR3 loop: CASSLVSNGAYEQYF. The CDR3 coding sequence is TGCGCCAGCAGCTTGGTGTCGAATGGAGCGTACGAGCAGTACTTC.

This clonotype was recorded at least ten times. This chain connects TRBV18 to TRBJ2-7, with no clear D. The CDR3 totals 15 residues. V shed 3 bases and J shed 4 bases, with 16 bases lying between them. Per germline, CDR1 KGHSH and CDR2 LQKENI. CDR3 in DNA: TGTGCCAGCTCACCGATGGACGCCAGGCAATACGAGCAGTACTTC. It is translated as CASSPMDARQYEQYF.

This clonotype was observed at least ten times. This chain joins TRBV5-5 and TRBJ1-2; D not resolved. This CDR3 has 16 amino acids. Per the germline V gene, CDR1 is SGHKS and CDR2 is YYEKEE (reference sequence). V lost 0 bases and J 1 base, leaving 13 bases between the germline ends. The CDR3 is CASSLVDYFVNYGYTF. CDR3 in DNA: TGTGCCAGCAGCTTGGTGGACTACTTCGTTAACTATGGCTACACCTTC. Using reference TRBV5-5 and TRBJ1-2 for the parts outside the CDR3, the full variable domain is DAGVTQSPTHLIKTRGQQVTLRCSPISGHKSVSWYQQVLGQGPQFIFQYYEKEERGRGNFPDRFSARQFPNYSSELNVNALLLGDSALYLCASSLVDYFVNYGYTFGSGTRLTVV.

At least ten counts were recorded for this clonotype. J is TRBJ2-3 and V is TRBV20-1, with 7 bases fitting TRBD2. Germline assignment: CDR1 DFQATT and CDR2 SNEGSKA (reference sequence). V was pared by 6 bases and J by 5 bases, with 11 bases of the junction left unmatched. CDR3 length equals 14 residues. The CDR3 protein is CSARDYEGRDTQYF. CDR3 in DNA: TGCAGTGCCAGGGACTACGAAGGTCGAGATACGCAGTATTTT.

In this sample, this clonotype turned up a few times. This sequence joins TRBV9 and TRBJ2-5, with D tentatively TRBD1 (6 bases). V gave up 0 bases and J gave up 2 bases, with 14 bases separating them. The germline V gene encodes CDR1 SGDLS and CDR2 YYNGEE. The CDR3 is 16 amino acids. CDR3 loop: CASSVAGAGVQETQYF. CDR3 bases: TGTGCCAGCAGCGTAGCTGGAGCAGGGGTGCAAGAGACCCAGTACTTC.

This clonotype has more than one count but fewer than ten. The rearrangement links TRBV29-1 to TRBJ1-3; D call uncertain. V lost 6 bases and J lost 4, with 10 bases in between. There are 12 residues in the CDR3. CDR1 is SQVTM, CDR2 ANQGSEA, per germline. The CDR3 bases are TGCAGCGTCTGTACCTGGGGAAACACCATATATTTT. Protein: CSVCTWGNTIYF. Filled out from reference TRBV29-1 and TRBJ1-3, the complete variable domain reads SAVISQKPSRDICQRGTSLTIQCQVDSQVTMMFWYRQQPGQSLTLIATANQGSEATYESGFVIDKFPISRPNLTFSTLTVSNMSPEDSSIYLCSVCTWGNTIYFGEGSWLTVV.

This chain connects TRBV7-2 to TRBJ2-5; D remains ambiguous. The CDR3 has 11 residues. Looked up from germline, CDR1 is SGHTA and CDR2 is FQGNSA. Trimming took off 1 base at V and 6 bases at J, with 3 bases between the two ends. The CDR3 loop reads CASSLGQTQYF. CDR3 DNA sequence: TGTGCCAGCAGCTTAGGGCAGACCCAGTACTTC.

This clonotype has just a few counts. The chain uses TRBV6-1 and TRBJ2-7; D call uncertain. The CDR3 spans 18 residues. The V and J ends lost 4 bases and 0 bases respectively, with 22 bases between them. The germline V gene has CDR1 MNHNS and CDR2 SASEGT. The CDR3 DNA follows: TGTGCCAGCAGTGCAGGACGCGCTTCCCTTCAAAGCTCCTACGAGCAGTACTTC. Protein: CASSAGRASLQSSYEQYF.

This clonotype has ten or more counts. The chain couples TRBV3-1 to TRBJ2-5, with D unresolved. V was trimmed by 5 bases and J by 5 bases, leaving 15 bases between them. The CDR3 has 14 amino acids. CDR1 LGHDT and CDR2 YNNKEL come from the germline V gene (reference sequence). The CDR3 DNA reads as TGTGCCAGCAGCTTATATAATTTTGAGGAGACCCAGTACTTC. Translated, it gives CASSLYNFEETQYF.

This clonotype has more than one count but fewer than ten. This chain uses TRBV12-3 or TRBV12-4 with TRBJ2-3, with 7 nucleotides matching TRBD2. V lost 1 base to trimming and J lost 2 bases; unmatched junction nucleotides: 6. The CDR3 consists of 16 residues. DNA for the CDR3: TGTGCCAGCAGTTTAGTACAGCGGGGTCTCACAGATACGCAGTATTTT. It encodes CASSLVQRGLTDTQYF.

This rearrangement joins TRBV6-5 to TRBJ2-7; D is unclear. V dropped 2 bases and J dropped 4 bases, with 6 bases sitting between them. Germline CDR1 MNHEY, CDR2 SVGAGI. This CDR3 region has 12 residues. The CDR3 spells CASSYPPYEQYF. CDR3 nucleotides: TGTGCCAGCAGTTACCCCCCGTACGAGCAGTACTTC.

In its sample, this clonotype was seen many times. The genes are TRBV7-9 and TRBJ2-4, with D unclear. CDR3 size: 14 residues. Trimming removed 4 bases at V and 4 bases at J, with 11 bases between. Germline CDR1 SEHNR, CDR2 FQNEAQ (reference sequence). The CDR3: CASSSRISKNIQYF. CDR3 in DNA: TGTGCCAGCAGCTCAAGAATATCTAAAAACATTCAGTACTTC.

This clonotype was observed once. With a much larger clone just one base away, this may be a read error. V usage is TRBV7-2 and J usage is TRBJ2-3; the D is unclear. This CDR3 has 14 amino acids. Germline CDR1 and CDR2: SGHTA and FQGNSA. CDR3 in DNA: TGTGTCAGCAGCTTAGATTCAGGCACAGATACGCAGTATTTT. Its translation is CVSSLDSGTDTQYF.

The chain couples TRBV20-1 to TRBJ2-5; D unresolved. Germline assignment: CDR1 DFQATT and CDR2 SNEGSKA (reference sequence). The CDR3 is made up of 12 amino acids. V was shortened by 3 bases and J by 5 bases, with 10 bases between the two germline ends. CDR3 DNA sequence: TGCAGTGCTAGTTGGTTGGGGGAGACCCAGTACTTC. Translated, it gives CSASWLGETQYF.